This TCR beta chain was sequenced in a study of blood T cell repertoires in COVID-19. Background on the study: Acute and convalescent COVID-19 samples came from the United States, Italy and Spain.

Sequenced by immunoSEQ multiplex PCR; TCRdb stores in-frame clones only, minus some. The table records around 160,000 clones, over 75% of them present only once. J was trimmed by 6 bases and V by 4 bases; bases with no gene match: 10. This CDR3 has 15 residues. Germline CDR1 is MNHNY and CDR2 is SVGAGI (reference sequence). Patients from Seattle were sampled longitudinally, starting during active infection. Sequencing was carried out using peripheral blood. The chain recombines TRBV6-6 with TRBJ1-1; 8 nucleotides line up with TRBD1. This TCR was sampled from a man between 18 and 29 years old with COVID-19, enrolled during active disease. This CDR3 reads CASSSRGLGVAEAFF. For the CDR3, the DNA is TGTGCCAGCAGTTCCAGGGGGCTTGGGGTAGCTGAAGCTTTCTTT.